This T cell receptor beta chain came from a study of blood T cell repertoires in COVID-19. The wider study: From the United States, Italy and Spain came samples of acute and convalescent COVID-19. The analysed material was cDNA or gDNA that came from T cells, B-cell-depleted T cells, or PBMCs.

CDR3 length equals 14 residues. Trimming stripped 6 bases from V and 5 bases from J, with 16 bases between. Germline values: CDR1 SNHLY, CDR2 FYNNEI. The authors' processing: Scientists estimated how many nucleated cells there were by amplifying reference gene primers. This table comes from immunoSEQ multiplex PCR, and its TCRdb copy is limited to in-frame clones, with some not included. That table supplies the V and J calls and clone size; D and trimming were determined from the DNA. The sample has around 200,000 clones, around 82% seen once. The rearrangement joins TRBV2 to TRBJ1-2, with a possible D match to TRBD1 (6 bases). Sequences were obtained from peripheral blood. This clonotype was sampled from a middle-aged man with active or convalescent COVID-19. The CDR3 coding sequence is TGTGCCAGCAGGGATGACAGGCTAGGATATGGCTACACCTTC. Amino acid sequence: CASRDDRLGYGYTF.